The 13 T cell receptor beta chains in this list originate from one sample, sequenced in a study of blood T cell repertoires in COVID-19 (dated by TCRdb to about 2020). Library method: the immunoSEQ multiplex PCR assay. In TCRdb, the immuneACCESS table is reduced to in-frame sequences with V and J assigned. These tables do not hold every clone; where another copy was compared, an unresolved V gene accounts for under half, and the others remain unexplained. In all, the sample holds some 460,000 clones, and 85% to 90% of those were seen once. In total, the top ten clones hold 4.3% of the sample. The material sequenced was peripheral blood. These receptors all stem from a woman aged 25 to 45 with acute or convalescent COVID-19.

The chain couples TRBV5-4 to TRBJ1-6, with 10 bases identical to TRBD1. With 2 bases clipped from V and 10 bases from J, the junction kept 15 bases outside the gene matches. The CDR3 extends over 18 amino acids. The germline CDR1 and CDR2 sequences are SGHNT and YYREEE (reference sequence). CDR3 region: CASSLGSGSGQGLSPLHF. DNA for the CDR3: TGTGCCAGCAGCTTAGGTTCCGGTTCGGGACAGGGGTTGTCACCCCTCCACTTT.

The chain is built from TRBV20-1 and TRBJ2-7; the D is unclear. Germline CDR1 is DFQATT and CDR2 is SNEGSKA (reference sequence). The CDR3 runs to 15 residues. Trimming removed 3 bases at V and 0 bases at J, with 15 bases between. CDR3 nucleotides: TGCAGTGCTAGTGCCCTTCGCTCGAGCTCCTACGAGCAGTACTTC. Encoded protein: CSASALRSSSYEQYF.

This chain joins TRBV5-5 and TRBJ1-3; TRBD1 might be the D (5 bases). Trimming took off 4 bases at V and 2 bases at J, with 7 bases between the two ends. The length of the CDR3 is 13 residues. Germline V CDR1 and CDR2: SGHKS, YYEKEE (reference sequence). The CDR3 DNA follows: TGTGCCAGCAGCCCAGGGCCTGGAAACACCATATATTTT. It codes for CASSPGPGNTIYF.

J is TRBJ1-2 and V is TRBV6-1; weak D call: TRBD1 (5 bases). With 3 bases removed from V and 7 bases from J, the gap between germline ends came to 15 bases. Germline V gives CDR1 MNHNS, CDR2 SASEGT. This CDR3 is 14 amino acids long. The CDR3 DNA is TGTGCCAGCAGTGATTGGCAGGGTAGGGCTGGCTACACCTTC. Protein: CASSDWQGRAGYTF.

The chain combines TRBV11-1 with TRBJ2-1; possibly TRBD2 for D (5 bases). Germline V gene sequence: CDR1 SGHAT, CDR2 FQDESV (reference sequence). The CDR3 totals 11 residues. Deletions cut 4 bases from V and 8 bases from J, with 6 bases between. CDR3 loop: CASSYGDEQFF. The CDR3 nucleotides are TGTGCCAGCAGCTACGGGGATGAGCAGTTCTTC.

The V call is TRBV7-8, the J call TRBJ2-4; the D gene is possibly TRBD1 (6 bases). The CDR3 runs to 15 residues. V gave up 5 bases and J gave up 0 bases, with 11 bases separating them. CDR1 SGHVS and CDR2 FQNEAQ come from the germline V gene. The CDR3 sequence is CASSGQRLAKNIQYF. CDR3 nucleotides: TGTGCCAGCAGCGGACAGAGACTAGCCAAAAACATTCAGTACTTC.

The rearrangement uses TRBV24-1 and TRBJ2-5; a possible D gene is TRBD2 (5 bases). CDR1 KGHDR and CDR2 SFDVKD come from the germline V gene. V lost 5 bases and J lost 2, with 8 bases in between. The CDR3 length is 13 residues. The DNA of the CDR3 is TGTGCCACCAGTGCCCCGGGGCAAGAGACCCAGTACTTC. Translating it yields CATSAPGQETQYF.

This chain uses TRBV5-5 with TRBJ2-5, with 10 positions matching TRBD2. The V and J ends lost 1 base and 3 bases, in that order; junction bases with no gene match: 6. The CDR3 runs 16 residues. CDR1 is SGHKS and CDR2 is YYEKEE in the germline V gene (reference sequence). The CDR3 region is CASSLSSGGVKETQYF. The CDR3 DNA follows: TGTGCCAGCAGCTTGTCCAGCGGGGGGGTGAAAGAGACCCAGTACTTC.

J is TRBJ2-7 and V is TRBV5-1; D ambiguous. CDR3 size: 16 residues. Trimming pared 4 bases from V and 4 bases from J, leaving 21 bases between. The V gene's germline CDR1 is SGHRS and CDR2 YFSETQ. The CDR3 spells CASSPSWRTTAYEQYF. For the CDR3, the DNA is TGCGCCAGCAGCCCCAGCTGGCGTACTACGGCGTACGAGCAGTACTTC.

This clone was picked up one time. This chain uses TRBV6-6 with TRBJ1-1; D possibly corresponds to TRBD1 (6 bases). Trimming pared 6 bases from V and 11 bases from J, leaving 13 bases between. This CDR3 has 11 amino acids. Germline V gene data show CDR1 as MNHNY and CDR2 as SVGAGI (reference sequence). The CDR3 region is CASREDRQAFF. In nucleotides, the CDR3 is TGTGCCAGCAGAGAAGACAGGCAGGCTTTCTTT.

This chain joins TRBV30 and TRBJ2-5, with 7 nucleotides matching TRBD2. V lost 5 bases and J lost 3; bases outside the gene matches: 6. This CDR3 spans 13 amino acids. Germline lookup yields CDR1 GTSNPN and CDR2 SVGIG (reference sequence). The CDR3 loop is CAWGGAGKETQYF. The CDR3 coding sequence is TGTGCCTGGGGCGGAGCGGGGAAAGAGACCCAGTACTTC.

The chain uses TRBV4-1 and TRBJ1-2, with 7 nucleotides matching TRBD1. V gave up 2 bases and J gave up 6 bases; unmatched junction bases: 6. CDR1 is MGHRA, CDR2 YSYEKL, per germline. The CDR3 consists of 14 residues. CDR3 loop: CASSQPGTAHGYTF. The CDR3 bases are TGCGCCAGCAGCCAACCCGGGACAGCCCATGGCTACACCTTC.

This clone showed up just once. The V call is TRBV6-5, the J call TRBJ1-3; 7 nucleotides line up with TRBD1. V lost 4 bases and J lost 5; bases outside the gene matches: 8. The CDR3 consists of 15 residues. CDR1 is MNHEY and CDR2 is SVGAGI in the germline V gene. The CDR3 coding sequence is TGTGCCAGCAGTTTCACAGGGGAAGGTAGAAACACCATATATTTT. This gives the protein CASSFTGEGRNTIYF.